What follows are 13 T cell receptor beta chains derived from one specimen sequenced in a study of blood T cell repertoires in COVID-19. Profiling relied on immunoSEQ multiplex PCR, and the TCRdb table lists in-frame clones only, not all of them. The repertoire holds 180,000 or so clones, with roughly 88% as singletons. The sample taken for sequencing was PBMCs or T cells enriched from blood (not recorded which). These receptors were collected from a man aged 35 to 55 with acute COVID-19.

The sample holds one count of this clone. The chain uses TRBV18 and TRBJ2-1; D not resolved. The CDR3 has 15 amino acids. The V end was cut by 0 bases, the J end by 2 bases, with 8 bases between. Per the germline V gene, CDR1 is KGHSH and CDR2 is LQKENI. Here the CDR3 reads CASSPPPSTYNEQFF. DNA for the CDR3: TGTGCCAGCTCACCACCGCCGAGTACCTACAATGAGCAGTTCTTC.

The J gene is TRBJ1-6, the V gene TRBV7-9; 8 bases agree with TRBD1. Germline assignment: CDR1 SEHNR and CDR2 FQNEAQ (reference sequence). With 1 base clipped from V and 5 bases from J, the junction kept 1 base outside the gene matches. The CDR3 runs 15 residues. The CDR3 DNA sequence: TGTGCCAGCAGCTTAGGGGACAGGAATAATTCACCCCTCCACTTT. It codes for CASSLGDRNNSPLHF.

The chain uses TRBV7-9 and TRBJ2-7; maybe TRBD1 (5 bases). V was clipped by 4 bases and J by 1 base, with 17 bases between them. The CDR3 length is 16 residues. Germline V lookup: CDR1 SEHNR, CDR2 FQNEAQ (reference sequence). The CDR3 spells CASSSPDRVLSYEQYF. In DNA form, the CDR3 reads TGTGCCAGCAGCTCGCCCGACAGAGTACTTTCCTACGAGCAGTACTTC.

The chain links TRBV7-9 to TRBJ1-2; TRBD1 matches 11 bases. This CDR3 is built from 14 residues. V gave up 2 bases and J gave up 8 bases; unmatched junction bases: 4. Germline V CDR1 and CDR2: SEHNR, FQNEAQ (reference sequence). In DNA form, the CDR3 reads TGTGCCAGCAGCTTAACAGGGACAGGGGGAGGCTACACCTTC. Protein: CASSLTGTGGGYTF.

V is TRBV3-1 (or the pseudogene TRBV3-2) and J is TRBJ1-2; the D is unclear. Germline V gene lookup returns CDR1 LGHDT and CDR2 YNNKEL (reference sequence). The CDR3 spans 13 residues. Trimming stripped 2 bases from V and 2 bases from J, with 6 bases between. CDR3 region: CASSQPENYGYTF. As DNA, the CDR3 is TGTGCCAGCAGCCAACCTGAGAACTATGGCTACACCTTC.

The gene calls are TRBV24-1 and TRBJ2-3; maybe TRBD2 (6 bases). Germline-derived CDR1 and CDR2 are KGHDR and SFDVKD. V was pared by 3 bases and J by 6 bases, with 12 bases between. The CDR3 length is 14 residues. CDR3 DNA sequence: TGTGCCACCAGTGATCCTGGAGGGTCCGATACGCAGTATTTT. Translation: CATSDPGGSDTQYF.

The chain is built from TRBV29-1 and TRBJ2-7; D is unclear. The CDR3 has 17 amino acids. The ends were cut back, 0 bases at V and 3 bases at J, with 21 bases in the middle. The germline V gene has CDR1 SQVTM and CDR2 ANQGSEA. In DNA form, the CDR3 reads TGCAGCGTTGAAGAGAGAGAGGCTTCTTCGACCATCTACGAGCAGTACTTC. Translating gives CSVEEREASSTIYEQYF.

This chain joins TRBV7-2 and TRBJ2-1; weak D call: TRBD1 (6 bases). The CDR3 length is 13 residues. Germline V gives CDR1 SGHTA, CDR2 FQGNSA. V shed 4 bases and J shed 9 bases, with 13 bases lying between them. The CDR3 reads CASSWPGAGEQFF. DNA for the CDR3: TGTGCCAGCAGCTGGCCAGGGGCGGGTGAGCAGTTCTTC.

The chain employs TRBV7-6 and TRBJ2-5, with 12 bases matching TRBD2. Germline CDR1 SGHVS, CDR2 FNYEAQ. The J segment lost 3 bases and the V segment lost 5 bases, leaving 4 bases of the junction unmatched. The CDR3 extends over 15 amino acids. The CDR3 DNA follows: TGTGCCAGCAGCCCAGGACTAGCGGGAAAAGAGACCCAGTACTTC. Translation: CASSPGLAGKETQYF.

The V gene is TRBV9, the J gene TRBJ2-5; D remains unclear. The CDR3 extends over 18 amino acids. CDR1 and CDR2 from the germline V gene are SGDLS and YYNGEE. V lost 4 bases, J lost 5 bases, and 27 bases lay in between. CDR3 sequence: CASSPTFGSHKLRETQYF. Here the CDR3 DNA reads TGTGCCAGCAGCCCAACTTTTGGATCACACAAATTGAGGGAGACCCAGTACTTC. The whole variable domain, filled in from reference TRBV9 and TRBJ2-5, reads DSGVTQTPKHLITATGQRVTLRCSPRSGDLSVYWYQQSLDQGLQFLIQYYNGEERAKGNILERFSAQQFPDLHSELNLSSLELGDSALYFCASSPTFGSHKLRETQYFGPGTRLLVL.

V is TRBV27 and J is TRBJ2-1; TRBD2 matches at 13 bases. CDR1 MNHEY and CDR2 SMNVEV come from the germline V gene (reference sequence). The CDR3 has 16 amino acids. The junction had 10 bases not matched to a gene; V was cut back by 6 bases and J by 8 bases. The CDR3 sequence is CASRTTGTSGKHEQFF. Here the CDR3 DNA reads TGTGCCAGCAGAACCACCGGGACTAGCGGGAAGCATGAGCAGTTCTTC.

The V call is TRBV19, the J call TRBJ2-7; D possibly corresponds to TRBD2 (5 bases). CDR1 and CDR2 from the germline V gene are LNHDA and SQIVND (reference sequence). The CDR3 length is 11 residues. Trimming cost V 5 bases and J 6 bases, with 8 bases left between them. The CDR3 reads CASSRGGEQYF. In DNA form, the CDR3 reads TGTGCCAGTAGTCGGGGTGGCGAGCAGTACTTC.

This clone has a handful of counts. The chain couples TRBV4-2 to TRBJ1-4; no clear D. This CDR3 has 14 amino acids. The V and J ends lost 4 bases and 5 bases respectively, with 11 bases between them. Germline V lookup: CDR1 LGHNA, CDR2 YNFKEQ. The CDR3 here is CASSPMTGNEKLFF. In nucleotides, the CDR3 is TGTGCCAGCAGCCCGATGACCGGGAATGAAAAACTGTTTTTT.